The clone carrying this T cell receptor beta chain has only a few counts. Its specificity is unknown. Individual cDNA molecules each received unique molecular identifiers attached to them. One entry per CDR3 protein results from TCRdb running MiXCR on the 5' RACE reads. The sample has under 65,000 distinct CDR3 sequences; under 15% are singletons. These data belong to a study of early T cells in non-severe SARS-CoV-2 infection. In the study overall: Sequencing used unsorted whole-blood bulk RNA, so chains lack pairing.

The CDR3 contains 15 residues. The germline V gene has CDR1 MNHEY and CDR2 SVGAGI. V was pared by 0 bases and J by 8 bases, with 8 bases of the junction left unmatched. General study points: Matching with VDJdb favored anti-spike CD8 responses (missing private and CD4 specificities).

The sequence was obtained from an adult who was a healthcare worker with PCR-confirmed SARS-CoV-2 infection or an uninfected control (not recorded which). The sample taken for sequencing was whole blood. V and J are TRBV6-5 and TRBJ1-2, with TRBD1 identical over 8 bases. CDR3 nucleotides: TGTGCCAGCAGTTACTCTGCGCAGGGGGCGGGAGGCTACACCTTC. Translating it yields CASSYSAQGAGGYTF.